The 18 T cell receptor beta chains given below trace back to one sample, sequenced in a study of shared clonotypes between healthy human individuals. CD8 cells classed as naive were CD45RO-negative and positively selected for CCR7, excluding terminally differentiated effector memory CD45RA+ cells. This table comes from immunoSEQ multiplex PCR, and its TCRdb copy is limited to in-frame clones, with some not included. Here the sample spans about 2 million clones, approximately 95% being singletons. Sequencing was done on a sample of naive CD8+ T cells sorted from blood. The receptors were sampled from a man younger than 30 in good health.

Note on this clone: Different DNA sequences within this sample yield the same CDR3. The chain carries TRBV7-9 and TRBJ2-3, with D possibly TRBD1 on 5 matching bases. Per germline, CDR1 SEHNR and CDR2 FQNEAQ (reference sequence). This CDR3 contains 14 residues. Trimming cost V 5 bases and J 6 bases, with 15 bases left between them. CDR3 DNA sequence: TGTGCCAGCAGCCAAGTCAGGGTGACGGATACGCAGTATTTT. It encodes CASSQVRVTDTQYF.

In DNA, the CDR3 is TGTGCCAGCAGTCCGACAGGCAGCTATCACGAGCAGTACTTC. Its protein is CASSPTGSYHEQYF. V usage is TRBV27 and J usage is TRBJ2-7; D might be TRBD1 (6 bases). Deletions cut 5 bases from V and 5 bases from J, with 16 bases between. This CDR3 is built from 14 residues. CDR1 is MNHEY, CDR2 SMNVEV, per germline (reference sequence).

The chain carries TRBV7-9 and TRBJ1-2, with 8 positions matching TRBD1. The germline gives CDR1 SEHNR, CDR2 FQNEAQ (reference sequence). Trimming took 5 bases from V and 3 from J; bases not matched to a gene: 8. The CDR3 totals 15 residues. In DNA, the CDR3 is TGTGCCAGCAGCGAGGTGGACAGGGAGTACTATGGCTACACCTTC. Its protein product is CASSEVDREYYGYTF.

The rearrangement uses TRBV7-8 and TRBJ1-2, with D tentatively TRBD1 (6 bases). The CDR3 is 14 amino acids. Germline loops: CDR1 SGHVS, CDR2 FQNEAQ. The ends were cut back, 5 bases at V and 2 bases at J, with 12 bases in the middle. The DNA for the CDR3 is TGTGCCAGCAGCCCACTAGGGGGGAACTATGGCTACACCTTC. Its translation: CASSPLGGNYGYTF.

The CDR3 sequence: CASSLALGVSTNEKLFF. For the CDR3, the DNA is TGTGCCAGCAGCTTAGCGCTAGGGGTTTCAACTAATGAAAAACTGTTTTTT. V usage is TRBV7-9 and J usage is TRBJ1-4, with D tentatively TRBD1 (5 bases). CDR1 and CDR2 from the germline V gene are SEHNR and FQNEAQ (reference sequence). The length of the CDR3 is 17 residues. Trimming took 0 bases from V and 0 from J, leaving 11 bases between them.

J is TRBJ2-1 and V is TRBV6-1; a possible D gene is TRBD2 (6 bases). Trimming removed 9 bases at V and 9 bases at J, with 18 bases between. The CDR3 length is 13 residues. The germline gives CDR1 MNHNS, CDR2 SASEGT. The CDR3 loop reads CARGGLTRGEQFF. CDR3 DNA: TGTGCCAGGGGGGGACTGACGAGGGGTGAGCAGTTCTTC.

The V call is TRBV16, the J call TRBJ1-2; D call uncertain. With 1 base removed from V and 8 bases from J, the gap between germline ends came to 5 bases. There are 11 residues in the CDR3. Germline V gene lookup returns CDR1 KGHSY and CDR2 FQNENV. The CDR3 loop is CASSQLGGYTF. The DNA of the CDR3 is TGTGCCAGCAGCCAATTGGGAGGCTACACCTTC.

The chain has TRBV18 and TRBJ1-4; the D is unclear. CDR1 is KGHSH and CDR2 is LQKENI in the germline V gene. The germline V and J ends were trimmed by 3 bases and 8 bases, with 10 bases remaining between them. The CDR3 contains 13 residues. As DNA, the CDR3 is TGTGCCAGCTCACCCTCGGTCGAGGAAAAACTGTTTTTT. Translation gives CASSPSVEEKLFF.

The genes are TRBV6-6 and TRBJ2-5; D remains ambiguous. The CDR3 loop spans 15 amino acids. V lost 1 base and J 2 bases, leaving 11 bases between the germline ends. Germline values: CDR1 MNHNY, CDR2 SVGAGI (reference sequence). The CDR3 DNA reads TGTGCCAGCAGTTACTTAGGGTTTTCACAAGAGACCCAGTACTTC. Amino acids: CASSYLGFSQETQYF.

This sequence joins TRBV6-5 and TRBJ1-1, with D perhaps TRBD1 (6 bases). V was trimmed by 0 bases and J by 6 bases, leaving 14 bases between them. The CDR3 has 15 amino acids. CDR1 MNHEY and CDR2 SVGAGI come from the germline V gene. The CDR3 loop reads CASSYSGGLKSEAFF. The CDR3 nucleotides read TGTGCCAGCAGTTACTCAGGGGGGTTAAAGTCTGAAGCTTTCTTT.

J is TRBJ2-7 and V is TRBV28; 7 nucleotides agree with TRBD1. Per the germline V gene, CDR1 is MDHEN and CDR2 is SYDVKM. With V trimmed by 6 bases and J by 2 bases, 7 bases remained unmatched. CDR3 size: 14 residues. CDR3: CASSPTGNAYEQYF. The CDR3 bases are TGTGCCAGCAGCCCGACAGGGAATGCCTACGAGCAGTACTTC.

The gene calls are TRBV2 and TRBJ2-2, with D uncertain. The CDR3 sequence is 16 residues long. CDR1 SNHLY and CDR2 FYNNEI come from the germline V gene. Trimming cost V 3 bases and J 0 bases, with 11 bases left between them. For the CDR3, the DNA is TGTGCCAGCAGTGACCGTCGGAGTGCGAACACCGGGGAGCTGTTTTTT. Translation: CASSDRRSANTGELFF. The variable domain in full, with the rest retrieved from reference TRBV2 and TRBJ2-2, is EPEVTQTPSHQVTQMGQEVILRCVPISNHLYFYWYRQILGQKVEFLVSFYNNEISEKSEIFDDQFSVERPDGSNFTLKIRSTKLEDSAMYFCASSDRRSANTGELFFGEGSRLTVL.

This chain joins TRBV5-1 and TRBJ2-1; 9 nucleotides match TRBD1. V gave up 4 bases and J gave up 8 bases; unmatched junction bases: 4. Germline loops: CDR1 SGHRS, CDR2 YFSETQ. The CDR3 spans 13 residues. CDR3 residues: CASSPGQGYEQFF. The DNA for the CDR3 is TGCGCCAGCAGCCCGGGACAGGGCTATGAGCAGTTCTTC.

The chain employs TRBV7-2 and TRBJ1-3; 9 bases are shared with TRBD1. Germline V lookup: CDR1 SGHTA, CDR2 FQGNSA. This CDR3 spans 16 amino acids. Trimming cost V 2 bases and J 9 bases; bases outside gene matches: 11. The CDR3 here is CASSLKSRDRDTTIYF. The CDR3, as DNA: TGTGCCAGCAGCTTAAAGTCCCGGGACAGGGATACCACCATATATTTT.

This chain links TRBV4-3 with TRBJ2-1, with 8 positions matching TRBD2. CDR3 length: 15 amino acids. J lost 3 bases, V lost 4 bases, and 5 bases had no gene match. CDR1 is LGHNA, CDR2 YSLEER, per germline. The DNA of the CDR3 is TGCGCCAGCAGCCGCCTACTAGCGGACTACAATGAGCAGTTCTTC. Its protein is CASSRLLADYNEQFF.

The rearrangement links TRBV5-6 to TRBJ2-1, with 9 bases fitting TRBD2. Per germline, CDR1 SGHDT and CDR2 YYEEEE. After removal of 3 bases from V and 2 bases from J, the junction contained 3 bases not matched to a gene. This CDR3 comprises 15 residues. CDR3 sequence reads: CASSYSGSPYNEQFF. CDR3 nucleotide sequence: TGTGCCAGCAGCTATAGCGGGAGCCCCTACAATGAGCAGTTCTTC. The whole variable domain, remainder taken from reference TRBV5-6 and TRBJ2-1, is DAGVTQSPTHLIKTRGQQVTLRCSPKSGHDTVSWYQQALGQGPQFIFQYYEEEERQRGNFPDRFSGHQFPNYSSELNVNALLLGDSALYLCASSYSGSPYNEQFFGPGTRLTVL.

The sample holds a few counts of this clone. Other DNA sequences in this specimen translate into the identical CDR3. The chain carries TRBV5-4 and TRBJ2-7, with D hard to call. CDR1 is SGHNT and CDR2 is YYREEE in the germline V gene (reference sequence). CDR3 size: 12 residues. V lost 0 bases and J lost 3, with 4 bases in between. The CDR3 nucleotides read TGTGCCAGCAGCTTGGAGGGCTACGAGCAGTACTTC. Amino acids: CASSLEGYEQYF.

Concerning this clone itself: Other DNA sequences in this sample translate to the same CDR3. The V gene is TRBV7-9, the J gene TRBJ2-5, with D unresolved. The V gene lost 4 bases and the J gene lost 0 bases, with 9 bases spanning the gap. This CDR3 has 14 amino acids. Germline loops: CDR1 SEHNR, CDR2 FQNEAQ (reference sequence). The CDR3 DNA reads as TGTGCCAGCAGCTCCCCCCGGGACCAAGAGACCCAGTACTTC. Translated: CASSSPRDQETQYF.